This TCR beta chain was sequenced in a study of CD8+ T cells in alopecia areata. Study context: Tofacitinib lasted 6 to 18 months, then 6 months off drug. Study-level points and caveats: For lesional scalp, especially alopecia totalis/universalis, clonality was higher than in normal scalp.

Remarks on this clone: The target antigen is unknown.

Described treatment: oral pan-JAK inhibitor, 5-10 mg twice daily. Trimming pared 7 bases from V and 0 bases from J, leaving 8 bases between. The CDR3 sequence is 12 residues long. Germline V CDR1 and CDR2: GTSNPN, SVGIG (reference sequence). cDNA prepared by RNA extraction and subsequent reverse transcription served as the template for sequencing. Here immunoSEQ multiplex PCR was the method, and the copy in TCRdb shows in-frame clones only, minus some. This sample has more than 100,000 clones; about 50% occur once, and the top ten carry roughly 0.5%. The TCR was taken from a human donor with alopecia areata. This chain joins TRBV30 and TRBJ2-3; D is ambiguous. Sequenced material: CD4+ T cells sorted from blood, taken at week 4, from a patient treated with tofacitinib. The CDR3 DNA is TGTGCCTTTTGCCCGAGCACAGATACGCAGTATTTT. Translation: CAFCPSTDTQYF.